A selection of T cell receptor beta chains follows, all from one sample in a study of identical twins. One entry per CDR3 protein, called by TCRdb with MiXCR from the 5' RACE reads. Of roughly 470,000 distinct CDR3 sequences detected, roughly an eighth appear once; the ten largest clones hold about 0.97%. The same specimen was also included in a second study, on yellow fever vaccine responses in identical twins.

Sequenced sample: CD4+ T cells sorted from blood. These TCRs come from a woman aged 18-35 years in good health. Both conserved end residues are part of each CDR3. Fields, in order: D gene, V gene, J gene, clone size, CDR3 protein, CDR3 DNA. The D gene is left open where the match is weak. For some rows the clone size is stated as once, few or many, or as a class when expanded; others skip it.

D gene: TRBD2
V gene: TRBV5-1
J gene: TRBJ2-1
clone size: few
CDR3 protein: CASSLLLAGGNNEQFF
CDR3 DNA: TGCGCCAGCAGCTTGTTGTTAGCGGGAGGGAACAATGAGCAGTTCTTC

D gene: -
V gene: TRBV6-2/TRBV6-3
J gene: TRBJ2-7
clone size: -
CDR3 protein: CASSYSGGGGTDPYEQYF
CDR3 DNA: TGTGCCAGCAGTTACTCGGGAGGCGGGGGGACAGACCCCTACGAGCAGTACTTC

D gene: TRBD1
V gene: TRBV5-1
J gene: TRBJ2-7
clone size: few
CDR3 protein: CASSWKWDSYYEQYF
CDR3 DNA: TGCGCCAGCAGTTGGAAGTGGGACAGCTACTACGAGCAGTACTTC

D gene: -
V gene: TRBV3-1
J gene: TRBJ2-3
clone size: few
CDR3 protein: CASSPSGGGDGADTQYF
CDR3 DNA: TGTGCCAGCAGCCCCTCAGGTGGCGGGGACGGGGCAGATACGCAGTATTTT

D gene: TRBD2
V gene: TRBV4-3
J gene: TRBJ2-2
clone size: many
CDR3 protein: CASSQDGGRAPGELFF
CDR3 DNA: TGCGCCAGCAGCCAAGACGGCGGGAGGGCCCCCGGGGAGCTGTTTTTT

D gene: -
V gene: TRBV7-7
J gene: TRBJ1-1
clone size: -
CDR3 protein: CASSLIRALNTEAFF
CDR3 DNA: TGTGCTAGCAGTTTAATACGGGCTCTAAACACTGAAGCTTTCTTT

D gene: -
V gene: TRBV2
J gene: TRBJ2-1
clone size: -
CDR3 protein: CASRLDNEQFF
CDR3 DNA: TGTGCCAGCAGGCTAGATAATGAGCAGTTCTTC

D gene: TRBD1
V gene: TRBV15
J gene: TRBJ1-3
clone size: -
CDR3 protein: CATSTHTGVGNTIYF
CDR3 DNA: TGTGCCACCAGCACCCATACAGGGGTTGGAAACACCATATATTTT

D gene: -
V gene: TRBV20-1
J gene: TRBJ1-1
clone size: -
CDR3 protein: CSARVNGVGEAFF
CDR3 DNA: TGCAGTGCTAGAGTTAACGGGGTGGGTGAAGCTTTCTTT

D gene: -
V gene: TRBV2
J gene: TRBJ1-4
clone size: many
CDR3 protein: CASRDSSTNEKLFF
CDR3 DNA: TGTGCCAGCAGGGACAGTTCAACTAATGAAAAACTGTTTTTT

D gene: TRBD1
V gene: TRBV4-3
J gene: TRBJ1-2
clone size: many
CDR3 protein: CASSQDWTGTNYGYTF
CDR3 DNA: TGCGCCAGCAGCCAAGATTGGACAGGAACTAACTATGGCTACACCTTC

D gene: TRBD1
V gene: TRBV6-1
J gene: TRBJ2-7
clone size: -
CDR3 protein: CASSRKRTGGLYEQYF
CDR3 DNA: TGTGCCAGCAGCAGGAAGAGGACAGGGGGCCTTTACGAGCAGTACTTC

D gene: TRBD2
V gene: TRBV12-3/TRBV12-4
J gene: TRBJ2-2
clone size: few
CDR3 protein: CASSPSGRNTGELFF
CDR3 DNA: TGTGCCAGCAGCCCTAGCGGGAGAAACACCGGGGAGCTGTTTTTT

D gene: -
V gene: TRBV29-1
J gene: TRBJ2-5
clone size: -
CDR3 protein: CSVANSQETQYF
CDR3 DNA: TGCAGCGTTGCGAACTCCCAAGAGACCCAGTACTTC

D gene: TRBD1
V gene: TRBV20-1
J gene: TRBJ2-5
clone size: -
CDR3 protein: CSSGQTQETQYF
CDR3 DNA: TGCAGTTCGGGACAGACACAAGAGACCCAGTACTTC

D gene: TRBD2
V gene: TRBV7-8
J gene: TRBJ2-3
clone size: few
CDR3 protein: CASSPPGLAADTQYF
CDR3 DNA: TGTGCCAGCAGCCCGCCGGGACTAGCTGCAGATACGCAGTATTTT

D gene: TRBD1
V gene: TRBV6-1
J gene: TRBJ2-5
clone size: -
CDR3 protein: CASRVGTASRWETQYF
CDR3 DNA: TGTGCCAGCAGGGTCGGGACAGCAAGTCGTTGGGAGACCCAGTACTTC

D gene: -
V gene: TRBV5-1
J gene: TRBJ1-4
clone size: -
CDR3 protein: CASSLPGTRNEKLFF
CDR3 DNA: TGCGCCAGCAGTCTCCCCGGGACAAGAAATGAAAAACTGTTTTTT

D gene: -
V gene: TRBV20-1
J gene: TRBJ2-1
clone size: -
CDR3 protein: CSASPGFEQFF
CDR3 DNA: TGCAGTGCTTCCCCAGGTTTTGAGCAGTTCTTC

D gene: -
V gene: TRBV28
J gene: TRBJ2-5
clone size: -
CDR3 protein: CASSFQYSQETQYF
CDR3 DNA: TGTGCCAGCAGTTTTCAGTACTCCCAAGAGACCCAGTACTTC

D gene: TRBD1
V gene: TRBV25-1
J gene: TRBJ2-7
clone size: few
CDR3 protein: CASSERDRILYF
CDR3 DNA: TGTGCCAGCAGTGAGCGGGACAGGATTTTGTACTTC

D gene: TRBD1
V gene: TRBV11-1
J gene: TRBJ2-6
clone size: -
CDR3 protein: CASSSSRDRALVLSGANVLTF
CDR3 DNA: TGTGCCAGCAGCTCCTCCCGGGACAGGGCCCTGGTCCTGTCGGGGGCCAACGTCCTGACTTTC

D gene: -
V gene: TRBV13
J gene: TRBJ2-1
clone size: many
CDR3 protein: CASSLLRANSYNEQFF
CDR3 DNA: -

D gene: -
V gene: TRBV19
J gene: TRBJ2-1
clone size: -
CDR3 protein: CASHKGDNEQFF
CDR3 DNA: TGTGCCAGCCATAAAGGAGACAATGAGCAGTTCTTC

D gene: -
V gene: TRBV12-3/TRBV12-4
J gene: TRBJ2-1
clone size: few
CDR3 protein: CASQGRNYNEQFF
CDR3 DNA: TGTGCCAGTCAGGGGCGCAACTACAATGAGCAGTTCTTC

D gene: TRBD1
V gene: TRBV6-2/TRBV6-3
J gene: TRBJ2-7
clone size: few
CDR3 protein: CASSWDRVAYEQYF
CDR3 DNA: TGTGCCAGCAGTTGGGACAGGGTTGCCTACGAGCAGTACTTC

D gene: TRBD1
V gene: TRBV6-1
J gene: TRBJ2-5
clone size: -
CDR3 protein: CASSNRGVGTQYF
CDR3 DNA: TGTGCCAGCAGCAACAGGGGAGTGGGGACCCAGTACTTC

D gene: -
V gene: TRBV5-1
J gene: TRBJ2-5
clone size: few
CDR3 protein: CASSLVGGLGVDF
CDR3 DNA: TGCGCCAGCAGCTTGGTGGGCGGGCTCGGCGTTGACTTC

D gene: TRBD2
V gene: TRBV29-1
J gene: TRBJ2-2
clone size: few
CDR3 protein: CSVVSGSGELFF
CDR3 DNA: TGCAGCGTTGTAAGCGGGAGCGGGGAGCTGTTTTTT

D gene: TRBD2
V gene: TRBV30
J gene: TRBJ2-7
clone size: -
CDR3 protein: CAWRLAGAYEQYF
CDR3 DNA: TGTGCCTGGAGGCTAGCGGGAGCCTACGAGCAGTACTTC

D gene: -
V gene: TRBV28
J gene: TRBJ2-2
clone size: -
CDR3 protein: CASGLWADTGELFF
CDR3 DNA: TGTGCCAGCGGATTATGGGCGGACACCGGGGAGCTGTTTTTT

D gene: -
V gene: TRBV5-1
J gene: TRBJ1-1
clone size: -
CDR3 protein: CASSGRTKGTEAFF
CDR3 DNA: TGCGCCAGCAGCGGCCGGACCAAGGGCACTGAAGCTTTCTTT

D gene: TRBD1
V gene: TRBV11-2
J gene: TRBJ2-5
clone size: many
CDR3 protein: CASSLGQGKTQYF
CDR3 DNA: TGTGCCAGCAGCCTCGGACAGGGGAAGACCCAGTACTTC

D gene: TRBD1
V gene: TRBV5-1
J gene: TRBJ1-2
clone size: -
CDR3 protein: CASRTTNPGQLNYGYTF
CDR3 DNA: TGCGCCAGCAGAACAACGAACCCGGGACAGCTTAACTATGGCTACACCTTC